Below are 17 T cell receptor beta chains sequenced from a single sample in a study of siplizumab effects on memory and regulatory T cells. The data were produced by immunoSEQ multiplex PCR, yet TCRdb's version contains in-frame clones alone and is incomplete. This table has fewer than 100,000 clones, approximately 95% appearing once. Sequencing was performed on non-Treg CD4+ T cells sorted from blood. The receptors stem from a human donor in good health.

J is TRBJ1-2 and V is TRBV7-9; no reliable D call. The CDR3 is made up of 13 amino acids. The ends were cut back, 0 bases at V and 8 bases at J, with 10 bases in the middle. CDR1 SEHNR and CDR2 FQNEAQ come from the germline V gene (reference sequence). CDR3 nucleotides: TGTGCCAGCAGCTTAGCGCTGGTTGGGGGCTACACCTTC. This encodes CASSLALVGGYTF.

In the case of this clone: One end of the junction varies from germline; a read error may be responsible. The genes are TRBV10-3 and TRBJ2-6; D not resolved. From germline, CDR1 is ENHRY and CDR2 SYGVKD. The CDR3 loop spans 18 amino acids. CDR3: CAISKLDCRYKSGQRPDF. CDR3 nucleotides: TGTGCCATCAGTAAGTTAGACTGTAGATACAAGTCGGGCCAACGTCCTGACTTC.

The J gene is TRBJ2-5, the V gene TRBV4-2, with a possible D match to TRBD1 (6 bases). The germline V gene has CDR1 LGHNA and CDR2 YNFKEQ. The CDR3 is 13 amino acids. The V and J ends lost 4 bases and 2 bases respectively, with 8 bases between them. The chain's CDR3 is CASSRGQQETQYF. In DNA form, the CDR3 reads TGTGCCAGCAGCCGAGGACAGCAAGAGACCCAGTACTTC.

The rearrangement links TRBV30 to TRBJ2-3; D unresolved. The germline gives CDR1 GTSNPN, CDR2 SVGIG (reference sequence). V lost 2 bases, J lost 7 bases, and 10 bases lay in between. The CDR3 consists of 12 residues. The chain's CDR3 is CAWSPYPHTQYF. The CDR3 nucleotides read TGTGCCTGGAGTCCCTATCCTCATACGCAGTATTTT.

The chain combines TRBV6-1 with TRBJ1-1; no reliable D call. CDR3 length: 13 amino acids. V was shortened by 7 bases and J by 0 bases, with 9 bases between the two germline ends. Germline loops: CDR1 MNHNS, CDR2 SASEGT. The CDR3 reads CASTSVLNTEAFF. CDR3 DNA sequence: TGTGCCAGCACTTCCGTTTTGAACACTGAAGCTTTCTTT.

This clone was seen just once. The chain employs TRBV9 and TRBJ2-5; tentative D call: TRBD2 (6 bases). CDR1 SGDLS and CDR2 YYNGEE come from the germline V gene. Deletions cut 0 bases from V and 5 bases from J, with 14 bases between. The CDR3 is 15 residues long. CDR3 DNA sequence: TGTGCCAGCAGCGTAGAAGATGCGGGGTGGGAGACCCAGTACTTC. It encodes CASSVEDAGWETQYF.

The V call is TRBV6-6, the J call TRBJ1-6, with a weak D call TRBD1 (5 bases). This CDR3 contains 15 residues. V was cut by 2 bases and J by 5 bases, with 10 bases left in between. The germline V gene has CDR1 MNHNY and CDR2 SVGAGI (reference sequence). The CDR3 loop reads CASSYGARDNSPLHF. CDR3 coding DNA: TGTGCCAGCAGTTACGGGGCCAGAGATAATTCACCCCTCCACTTT.

This chain connects TRBV7-2 to TRBJ1-3; D remains unclear. The CDR3 has 15 amino acids. CDR1 is SGHTA, CDR2 FQGNSA, per germline. Trimming left V 5 bases short and J 0 bases short, with 11 bases between. CDR3 sequence reads: CASSRDWSSGNTIYF. The DNA of the CDR3 is TGTGCCAGCAGCCGAGACTGGAGCTCTGGAAACACCATATATTTT.

V is TRBV21-1 and J is TRBJ2-7. TRBV21-1 is classified as a pseudogene. CDR3 size: 15 residues. The CDR3 region has the DNA TGTGCCAGCAGTGATCCCCAAGGCCCCTCCTACGAGCAGTACTTC. The encoded protein is CASSDPQGPSYEQYF.

V and J are TRBV13 and TRBJ2-1, with TRBD1 as a possible D gene (6 bases). V lost 5 bases and J 5 bases, leaving 13 bases between the germline ends. This CDR3 comprises 14 residues. From germline, CDR1 is PRHDT and CDR2 FYEKMQ (reference sequence). The CDR3 bases are TGTGCCAGCAGCCCCCGGCCAGGGGACAATGAGCAGTTCTTC. This sequence encodes CASSPRPGDNEQFF. Filled out from reference TRBV13 and TRBJ2-1, the complete variable domain reads AAGVIQSPRHLIKEKRETATLKCYPIPRHDTVYWYQQGPGQDPQFLISFYEKMQSDKGSIPDRFSAQQFSDYHSELNMSSLELGDSALYFCASSPRPGDNEQFFGPGTRLTVL.

V and J are TRBV30 and TRBJ1-1; D is ambiguous. The CDR3 covers 19 residues. Germline assignment: CDR1 GTSNPN and CDR2 SVGIG (reference sequence). Trimming shortened V by 0 bases and J by 0 bases, and 23 bases separated the two germline ends. The CDR3 bases are TGTGCCTGGAGTGTACTGGGGAAGGATCGCCGGGCCATGAACACTGAAGCTTTCTTT. Translating gives CAWSVLGKDRRAMNTEAFF. The full variable domain, rest sourced from reference TRBV30 and TRBJ1-1, is SQTIHQWPATLVQPVGSPLSLECTVEGTSNPNLYWYRQAAGRGLQLLFYSVGIGQISSEVPQNLSASRPQDRQFILSSKKLLLSDSGFYLCAWSVLGKDRRAMNTEAFFGQGTRLTVV.

CDR3 in DNA: TGTGCTAGTGCTCGGGCACCGACCCCTATTACTGGTGGCTACACCTTC. Encoded protein: CASARAPTPITGGYTF. The chain has TRBV12-5 and TRBJ1-2; D remains unclear. The length of the CDR3 is 16 residues. Trimming pared 7 bases from V and 7 bases from J, leaving 25 bases between. Germline CDR1 is LGHNT and CDR2 is FRNRAP.

The gene calls are TRBV11-2 and TRBJ2-5; tentative D call: TRBD1 (5 bases). From germline, CDR1 is SGHAT and CDR2 FQNNGV. Trimming removed 5 bases from V and 5 bases from J, with 12 bases in between. The CDR3 is 13 residues long. The DNA of the CDR3 is TGTGCCAGCAGCGGACAAACCGGGGAGACCCAGTACTTC. It translates to CASSGQTGETQYF.

The chain is built from TRBV11-2 and TRBJ2-4; a possible D gene is TRBD1 (6 bases). CDR3 length: 13 amino acids. Germline V gives CDR1 SGHAT, CDR2 FQNNGV. V lost 8 bases and J lost 7, with 15 bases in between. The CDR3 coding sequence is TGTGCCAGCGACAGCCCAGGGGCTAACATTCAGTACTTC. This codes for CASDSPGANIQYF.

This sequence joins TRBV6-1 and TRBJ2-7, with 7 bases lining up with TRBD1. The CDR3 totals 15 residues. Unmatched junction bases numbered 12, after V lost 4 bases and J lost 6 bases. CDR1 and CDR2 from the germline V gene are MNHNS and SASEGT. The CDR3: CASSGLTGKGSEQYF. The CDR3 DNA reads as TGTGCCAGCAGTGGCCTGACAGGGAAAGGTAGCGAGCAGTACTTC.

The chain uses TRBV5-1 and TRBJ2-2; 10 nucleotides agree with TRBD2. CDR1 is SGHRS and CDR2 is YFSETQ in the germline V gene. V was pared by 4 bases and J by 4 bases, with 10 bases of the junction left unmatched. The CDR3 length is 17 residues. The CDR3 nucleotides are TGCGCCAGCAGCCTACCCGGGAGCGGGGGGGCCACCGGGGAGCTGTTTTTT. Amino acid sequence: CASSLPGSGGATGELFF.

The rearrangement uses TRBV7-2 and TRBJ1-5; no clear D gene. The CDR3 sequence is 13 residues long. CDR1 is SGHTA and CDR2 is FQGNSA in the germline V gene. V lost 0 bases to trimming and J lost 7 bases, with 7 bases between them. The DNA of the CDR3 is TGTGCCAGCAGCTTAGCGTTGGGCCAGCCCCAGCATTTT. It specifies CASSLALGQPQHF.